Each of the 20 T cell receptor beta chains below was sequenced from the same sample in a study of cytomegalovirus exposure and HLA in healthy donors. Amplification used 60 Vbeta primers and 13 Jbeta primers. Sequencing used immunoSEQ multiplex PCR; TCRdb keeps in-frame clones, though not all of them. This table has roughly 280,000 clones, about 66% appearing once. Sequenced sample: PBMCs. The receptors originated from a female donor in good health and CMV-seronegative.

The V and J genes are TRBV10-3 and TRBJ1-2, with D maybe TRBD1 (6 bases). Germline CDR1 and CDR2: ENHRY and SYGVKD. The CDR3 contains 13 residues. V lost 3 bases, J lost 2 bases, and 7 bases lay in between. The CDR3 DNA follows: TGTGCCATCAGTGATCAGGGGAACTATGGCTACACCTTC. Its protein is CAISDQGNYGYTF.

The CDR3 reads CAMSSGPTAYNEQFF. The CDR3 DNA sequence: TGTGCCATGAGTAGCGGGCCAACCGCCTACAATGAGCAGTTCTTC. V and J are TRBV6-1 and TRBJ2-1; TRBD2 matches at 7 bases. Germline V gene lookup returns CDR1 MNHNS and CDR2 SASEGT. The CDR3 is made up of 15 amino acids. V lost 10 bases to trimming and J lost 2 bases; unmatched junction nucleotides: 11.

The rearrangement uses TRBV28 and TRBJ2-2; D gene unclear. CDR3 length: 15 residues. Germline assignment: CDR1 MDHEN and CDR2 SYDVKM. V was pared by 3 bases and J by 2 bases, with 10 bases between. Here the CDR3 reads CASSLAAVNTGELFF. DNA for the CDR3: TGTGCCAGCAGTTTGGCGGCCGTAAACACCGGGGAGCTGTTTTTT.

The chain combines TRBV2 with TRBJ2-5; 8 bases agree with TRBD1. This CDR3 contains 16 residues. V was clipped by 4 bases and J by 5 bases; unmatched bases: 12. The germline V gene has CDR1 SNHLY and CDR2 FYNNEI. CDR3 sequence (DNA): TGTGCCAGCAGTGTTGTAGGCAGGGGGCGAGGGGAGACCCAGTACTTC. This codes for CASSVVGRGRGETQYF.

The chain uses TRBV7-9 and TRBJ2-5, with a possible D match to TRBD2 (5 bases). Deletions cut 1 base from V and 8 bases from J, with 11 bases between. Germline CDR1 SEHNR, CDR2 FQNEAQ (reference sequence). The CDR3 is 13 amino acids. CDR3 bases: TGTGCCAGCAGCTTAGGCCCCCCGGGAACCCAGTACTTC. The encoded protein is CASSLGPPGTQYF.

The chain joins TRBV19 to TRBJ2-1; the match to TRBD2 covers 7 bases. Germline V gene lookup returns CDR1 LNHDA and CDR2 SQIVND (reference sequence). CDR3 size: 13 residues. V trimming: 6 bases; J trimming: 6 bases; junction bases outside the gene matches: 5. CDR3 nucleotide sequence: TGTGCCAGTAGAACGGGAGGCTTCAATGAGCAGTTCTTC. Translation: CASRTGGFNEQFF.

The chain employs TRBV2 and TRBJ2-1; D possibly corresponds to TRBD2 (6 bases). The CDR3 is 13 residues long. Germline loops: CDR1 SNHLY, CDR2 FYNNEI. Trimming pared 8 bases from V and 3 bases from J, leaving 11 bases between. Here the CDR3 reads CASRENVYNEQFF. Written as DNA, the CDR3 is TGTGCCAGCCGGGAGAACGTCTACAATGAGCAGTTCTTC.

This clone was found a few times. This chain joins TRBV6-1 and TRBJ1-5, with D possibly being TRBD1 (5 bases). The length of the CDR3 is 14 residues. Trimming took 5 bases from V and 7 from J, leaving 15 bases between them. CDR1 MNHNS and CDR2 SASEGT come from the germline V gene. CDR3 protein: CASSPWGGEQPQHF. CDR3 DNA sequence: TGTGCCAGCAGTCCTTGGGGGGGGGAGCAGCCCCAGCATTTT.

The rearrangement links TRBV28 to TRBJ2-3; D might be TRBD1 (5 bases). V was trimmed by 3 bases and J by 5 bases, leaving 15 bases between them. Per germline, CDR1 MDHEN and CDR2 SYDVKM. The CDR3 has 15 residues. The CDR3: CASSFRSGSRDTQYF. The CDR3 coding sequence is TGTGCCAGCAGTTTTAGGTCAGGGTCAAGAGATACGCAGTATTTT.

V gene TRBV11-3 combines with J gene TRBJ2-1; TRBD2 matches at 9 bases. The germline CDR1 and CDR2 sequences are SGHNT and YENEEA. The J segment lost 5 bases and the V segment lost 5 bases, leaving 7 bases of the junction unmatched. The CDR3 loop spans 15 amino acids. The DNA of the CDR3 is TGTGCCAGCAGCCTAGGGACTAGCACGAACAATGAGCAGTTCTTC. This sequence encodes CASSLGTSTNNEQFF.

The rearrangement links TRBV11-1 to TRBJ2-7; 8 bases are a match to TRBD2. From germline, CDR1 is SGHAT and CDR2 FQDESV (reference sequence). After removal of 5 bases from V and 3 bases from J, the junction contained 9 bases not matched to a gene. The CDR3 has 15 residues. The CDR3 nucleotides read TGTGCCAGCAGCCAGCGCCCGGGAGGGGGCTACGAGCAGTACTTC. It translates to CASSQRPGGGYEQYF. Full variable domain (missing parts from reference TRBV11-1 and TRBJ2-7): EAEVAQSPRYKITEKSQAVAFWCDPISGHATLYWYRQILGQGPELLVQFQDESVVDDSQLPKDRFSAERLKGVDSTLKIQPAELGDSAMYLCASSQRPGGGYEQYFGPGTRLTVT.

This clone was found many times. The V and J genes are TRBV6-1 and TRBJ1-2; a weak D match, TRBD1 (6 bases). The V end was cut by 1 base, the J end by 8 bases, with 20 bases between. This CDR3 contains 16 residues. CDR1 is MNHNS, CDR2 SASEGT, per germline. The DNA of the CDR3 is TGTGCCAGCAGTGAAGAGGGGGGGGACTATATCTGGGGCTACACCTTC. Its translation is CASSEEGGDYIWGYTF.

This chain connects TRBV5-1 to TRBJ2-3, with D perhaps matching TRBD2 (6 bases). The V and J ends lost 0 bases and 6 bases respectively, with 8 bases between them. Germline V gene lookup returns CDR1 SGHRS and CDR2 YFSETQ. There are 13 residues in the CDR3. The CDR3 sequence: CASSLGSGDTQYF. The CDR3, as DNA: TGCGCCAGCAGCTTGGGTAGCGGCGATACGCAGTATTTT.

V usage is TRBV6-6 and J usage is TRBJ1-5, with a possible D match to TRBD1 (6 bases). The CDR3 spans 15 residues. V was pared by 6 bases and J by 5 bases, with 17 bases between. The germline CDR1 and CDR2 sequences are MNHNY and SVGAGI (reference sequence). CDR3 in DNA: TGTGCCAGCAGCTTAGACACGACAGGCCATCAGCCCCAGCATTTT. Its translation: CASSLDTTGHQPQHF.

J is TRBJ1-5 and V is TRBV4-1; D is unclear. V dropped 0 bases and J dropped 4 bases, with 7 bases sitting between them. The CDR3 runs to 14 residues. The V gene's germline CDR1 is MGHRA and CDR2 YSYEKL. CDR3 nucleotide sequence: TGCGCCAGCAGCCAAGACGGGAGAAATCAGCCCCAGCATTTT. This gives the protein CASSQDGRNQPQHF.

The CDR3 DNA reads as TGTGCCAGCAGTGAGAGAAGGGAGAATCAGCCCCAGCATTTT. Its protein product is CASSERRENQPQHF. The chain combines TRBV2 with TRBJ1-5; D gene ambiguous. In germline, CDR1 is SNHLY, CDR2 FYNNEI. V was pared by 3 bases and J by 4 bases, with 10 bases between. The CDR3 spans 14 residues.

This clone occurred once. The CDR3 coding sequence is TGTGCCAGTAGTACCAGGGCAACTAATGAAAAACTGTTTTTT. Amino acid sequence: CASSTRATNEKLFF. The genes are TRBV19 and TRBJ1-4; perhaps TRBD1 as D (5 bases). The CDR3 runs to 14 residues. CDR1 LNHDA and CDR2 SQIVND come from the germline V gene (reference sequence). Trimming left V 4 bases short and J 0 bases short, with 6 bases between.

The chain uses TRBV19 and TRBJ1-1, with D possibly TRBD1 on 6 matching bases. V was shortened by 3 bases and J by 0 bases, with 11 bases between the two germline ends. The V gene's germline CDR1 is LNHDA and CDR2 SQIVND (reference sequence). The CDR3 contains 15 residues. CDR3 nucleotides: TGTGCCAGTAGTATCAGGGGCTTTATGAACACTGAAGCTTTCTTT. Amino acids: CASSIRGFMNTEAFF.

The V gene is TRBV7-9, the J gene TRBJ1-4, with D perhaps matching TRBD1 (6 bases). Trimming cost V 4 bases and J 3 bases, with 15 bases left between them. Germline CDR1 is SEHNR and CDR2 is FQNEAQ (reference sequence). This CDR3 has 16 amino acids. The chain's CDR3 is CASSSKSRGSNEKLFF. The CDR3 region has the DNA TGTGCCAGCAGCTCGAAGTCCAGGGGTTCTAATGAAAAACTGTTTTTT.

For this clone: Its ends do not fully match the called genes, so a read error is possible. The CDR3: CASSLAPRGIGSGELFF. The CDR3 nucleotides read TGTGCTAGCAGCTTGGCCCCCAGGGGGATTGGAAGCGGGGAGCTGTTTTTT. J is TRBJ2-2 and V is TRBV7-7; 7 bases are shared with TRBD1. CDR1 and CDR2 (germline): SSHAT, FNYEAQ (reference sequence). The CDR3 runs 17 residues.